Listed below are T cell receptor beta chains from one sample, sequenced in a study of cytomegalovirus exposure and HLA in healthy donors. Assay: immunoSEQ multiplex PCR; the TCRdb copy retains only in-frame clones and omits some. The sample has 200,000 or so clones, approximately 81% seen once. Sequenced sample: PBMCs. The receptors were sampled from a human donor in good health. Both conserved end residues are part of each CDR3. Each record gives: J gene, D gene, V gene, clone size, CDR3 protein, CDR3 DNA. D genes are given only for firm matches. Clone size appears in some rows only: once, few, many, or a class for an expanded clone.

TRBJ2-7,.,TRBV10-1,.,CASIGGAARLEQYF,TGCGCCAGCATAGGAGGGGCCGCCCGTTTGGAGCAGTACTTC
TRBJ1-6,.,TRBV15,.,CATSRGGQFKNSPLHF,TGTGCCACCAGCAGAGGAGGACAGTTTAAGAATTCACCCCTCCACTTT
TRBJ2-4,TRBD2,TRBV18,.,CASSPLGLALAKNIQYF,TGTGCCAGCTCACCGTTGGGACTAGCGCTAGCCAAAAACATTCAGTACTTC
TRBJ2-3,TRBD2,TRBV10-1,.,CASSEAGVLTDTQYF,TGCGCCAGCAGTGAGGCGGGAGTACTGACAGATACGCAGTATTTT
TRBJ2-2,.,TRBV5-1,once,CASSLGDTGELFF,TGCGCCAGCAGCTTAGGAGACACCGGGGAGCTGTTTTTT
TRBJ2-7,TRBD2,TRBV7-9,.,CASSLAGRGRIYEQYF,TGTGCCAGCAGCTTAGCGGGCCGCGGGAGGATCTACGAGCAGTACTTC
TRBJ2-1,TRBD1,TRBV7-3,once,CASSLGGQGITNEQFF,TGTGCCAGCAGCTTAGGGGGACAGGGGATTACCAATGAGCAGTTCTTC
TRBJ2-5,TRBD2,TRBV11-2,.,CASSLGLAVGTQYF,TGTGCCAGCAGCCTCGGACTAGCAGTGGGGACCCAGTACTTC
TRBJ1-5,TRBD1,TRBV30,.,CAWSVTGSGQPQHF,TGTGCCTGGAGTGTGACAGGGAGTGGTCAGCCCCAGCATTTT
TRBJ1-2,.,TRBV2,.,CASSEAQVLYGYTF,TGTGCCAGCAGTGAAGCGCAGGTCCTCTATGGCTACACCTTC
TRBJ1-2,TRBD1,TRBV5-1,.,CASSHTGGDYGYTF,TGCGCCAGCAGCCATACAGGGGGGGACTATGGCTACACCTTC
TRBJ2-7,.,TRBV11-2,.,CASSLDLGEIYEQYF,TGTGCCAGCAGCTTAGACTTAGGGGAAATTTACGAGCAGTACTTC
TRBJ1-5,TRBD1,TRBV7-9,.,CASSVTGGPNQPQHF,TGTGCCAGCAGCGTTACAGGGGGCCCCAATCAGCCCCAGCATTTT
TRBJ2-7,.,TRBV7-2,.,CASSSYGGYEQYF,TGTGCCAGCAGCTCTTACGGGGGCTACGAGCAGTACTTC
TRBJ2-3,TRBD1,TRBV27,.,CASSLTGRITDTQYF,TGTGCCAGCAGTTTGACAGGGCGGATCACAGATACGCAGTATTTT
TRBJ1-2,TRBD1,TRBV30,.,CAWSTGGSGYTF,TGTGCCTGGTCGACAGGGGGCAGTGGCTACACCTTC
TRBJ1-1,TRBD1,TRBV18,.,CASSPPAGGNTEAFF,TGTGCCAGCTCACCTCCCGCAGGGGGTAACACTGAAGCTTTCTTT
TRBJ1-1,TRBD1,TRBV19,.,CASSATGGPGFSEAFF,TGTGCCAGTAGTGCTACAGGGGGCCCGGGGTTTAGTGAAGCTTTCTTT
TRBJ1-3,TRBD1,TRBV4-2,.,CASSHTPGTGTDTIYF,TGTGCCAGCAGCCACACCCCCGGGACAGGGACAGACACCATATATTTT
TRBJ1-1,.,TRBV30,.,CARTENTEAFF,TGTGCCCGTACAGAGAACACTGAAGCTTTCTTT
TRBJ2-3,TRBD1,TRBV19,few,CASSTGAAGTDTQYF,TGTGCCAGTAGCACAGGGGCCGCTGGCACAGATACGCAGTATTTT
TRBJ2-7,.,TRBV9,.,CASSVSGETGSEQYF,TGTGCCAGCAGCGTATCGGGAGAGACAGGGTCCGAGCAGTACTTC
TRBJ2-7,TRBD2,TRBV7-2,once,CASSLSSGRNEQYF,TGTGCCAGCAGCTTATCTAGCGGGAGGAACGAGCAGTACTTC
TRBJ2-4,.,TRBV6-5,.,CASSYSPLNKNIQYF,TGTGCCAGCAGTTACTCCCCCCTAAACAAAAACATTCAGTACTTC
TRBJ2-7,TRBD2,TRBV4-1,.,CASSRLAGLHEQYF,TGCGCCAGCAGCAGGCTAGCGGGACTCCACGAGCAGTACTTC
TRBJ2-7,TRBD1,TRBV29-1,medium-sized,CSVGVRQGGEQYF,TGCAGCGTAGGAGTGCGACAGGGGGGCGAGCAGTACTTC
TRBJ1-5,TRBD1,TRBV19,.,CASSLTGGAGRQPQHF,TGTGCCAGTAGCCTAACAGGGGGCGCCGGAAGACAGCCCCAGCATTTT
TRBJ2-7,TRBD1,TRBV28,once,CASSPSGTGQSYEQYF,TGTGCCAGCAGTCCATCCGGGACAGGGCAATCGTACGAGCAGTACTTC
TRBJ2-7,.,TRBV7-2,.,CASSLDLLAGLQYF,TGTGCCAGCAGCTTAGACTTATTGGCGGGCCTGCAGTACTTC
TRBJ1-1,TRBD1,TRBV18,.,CASSPGTGMNTEAFF,TGTGCCAGCTCACCTGGGACAGGGATGAACACTGAAGCTTTCTTT
TRBJ2-7,.,TRBV29-1,.,CSVEGLMDEQYF,TGCAGCGTTGAAGGACTTATGGACGAGCAGTACTTC